One and the same sample provided the 8 T cell receptor beta chains below, sequenced in a study of tissue T cells after allogeneic stem cell transplantation. Time point of the sample: mouse harvest day 7 after allogeneic transplant. The graft held 10^6 splenic CD5+ T cells and 10^7 T-cell-depleted bone marrow cells. The data were produced by immunoSEQ multiplex PCR, yet TCRdb's version contains in-frame clones alone and is incomplete. The sample includes approximately 4,000 clones, roughly 50% of them seen just once. Material: lymph node tissue. The source of these receptors is a female BALB/c mouse given C57BL/6 T cells with graft-versus-host disease after an allogeneic hematopoietic cell transplant.

As to this clone: Mouse germline and gene names are used. The DNA ends 1 residue before the CDR3 does, and the rest of the CDR3 is filled in from the germline J gene. The same CDR3 also results from other DNA sequences found in this sample. V gene TRBV26 combines with J gene TRBJ1-6; no reliable D call. TRBJ1-6 is flagged as an ORF with uncertain function. Per the germline V gene, CDR1 is KGHPV and CDR2 is FQNQEV (reference sequence). The CDR3 totals 14 residues. V lost 3 bases to trimming and J lost 7 bases, with 10 bases between them. Here the CDR3 reads CASSLGLGNSPLYF. The sequenced CDR3 bases are TGTGCCAGCAGTCTCGGGCTGGGAAATTCGCCCCTCTAC.

As concerns this clone: Genes here carry mouse names. The DNA ends 1 residue before the CDR3 does, and the rest of the CDR3 is filled in from the germline J gene. The V gene is TRBV26, the J gene TRBJ1-1; 7 bases are a match to TRBD1. The CDR3 covers 14 residues. V shed 4 bases and J 0 bases; nucleotides not matched to a gene: 2. Germline V gene lookup returns CDR1 KGHPV and CDR2 FQNQEV (reference sequence). The CDR3 protein is CASSPTGSNTEVFF. The sequenced part of the CDR3 DNA is TGTGCCAGCAGTCCGACAGGGTCAAACACAGAAGTCTTC. The whole variable domain, remainder taken from reference TRBV26 and TRBJ1-1, is NSKVIQTPRYLVKGQGQKAKMRCIPEKGHPVVFWYQQNKNNEFKFLINFQNQEVLQQIDMTEKRFSAECPSNSPCSLEIQSSEAGDSALYLCASSPTGSNTEVFFGKGTRLTVV.

In the case of this clone: Gene names denote mouse genes. The CDR3 end lies 1 residue beyond the end of the read and is filled in from the germline J gene. The chain couples TRBV3 to TRBJ2-7, with D unclear. This CDR3 is built from 16 residues. The V end was cut by 0 bases, the J end by 0 bases, with 12 bases between. The germline gives CDR1 SNHLY, CDR2 FYNGKV (reference sequence). The sequenced part of the CDR3 DNA is TGTGCCAGCAGCTTAGCGCTCGGGAGGAGCTCCTATGAACAGTAC. Its translation is CASSLALGRSSYEQY. The full-length CDR3 reads as CASSLALGRSSYEQYF.

Sample share makes this clone medium-sized. Genes and germline come from the mouse. The CDR3 is cut off 1 residue early in the read; its end comes from the germline J gene. This chain links TRBV4 with TRBJ2-1; TRBD1 agrees at 8 bases. Germline CDR1 reads LGHDT; CDR2 reads YNNKQL (reference sequence). The CDR3 length is 14 residues. The V and J ends lost 4 bases and 3 bases, in that order; junction bases with no gene match: 2. This CDR3 reads CASSSTGAYAEQFF. CDR3 DNA, as far as it was read: TGTGCCAGCAGCTCGACAGGGGCCTATGCTGAGCAGTTC.

Regarding this clone: Germline and genes: mouse. With the read ending 1 residue before the CDR3 end, the germline J gene is used to fill in that end. The V call is TRBV12-1, the J call TRBJ2-7; D is possibly TRBD1 (6 bases). Germline lookup yields CDR1 SGHSN and CDR2 HYEKVE. Trimming pared 2 bases from V and 0 bases from J, leaving 7 bases between. This CDR3 is built from 13 residues. The CDR3 loop reads CASSRDISYEQYF. CDR3 bases read: TGTGCCAGCTCTCGGGACATCTCCTATGAACAGTAC.

This clone counts as large (0.1 to 1%). Each gene name is a mouse one. The read ends 1 residue shy of where the CDR3 ends; the end is completed using the germline J gene. The V call is TRBV1, the J call TRBJ2-7, with D possibly being TRBD1 (6 bases). Trimming cost V 3 bases and J 4 bases, with 7 bases left between them. CDR3 length equals 12 residues. Germline-derived CDR1 and CDR2 are NSQYPW and LRSPGD (reference sequence). The CDR3 sequence is CTCSAGQYEQYF. The covered CDR3 bases are TGCACCTGCAGTGCGGGACAATATGAACAGTAC.

On this clone itself: This likely reflects a read error, since a far larger clone is one base away. The gene names here belong to mouse. The CDR3 end falls 1 residue outside the read, so it is completed with the germline J gene. V is TRBV12-1 and J is TRBJ2-7; TRBD2 agrees at 8 bases. The V gene's germline CDR1 is SGHSN and CDR2 HYEKVE. The CDR3 covers 14 residues. The part of the CDR3 DNA that was read is TGTGCCAGCGCTCTCGGGGGGGGGCGCCGAGAACAGTAC. Residues: CASALGGGRREQY. The whole CDR3 region reads CASALGGGRREQYF.

With respect to this clone: Gene names follow the mouse nomenclature. The DNA ends 1 residue before the CDR3 does, and the rest of the CDR3 is filled in from the germline J gene. This sequence joins TRBV3 and TRBJ1-4; a possible D gene is TRBD1 (5 bases). V lost 5 bases and J 0 bases, leaving 7 bases between the germline ends. CDR1 and CDR2 from the germline V gene are SNHLY and FYNGKV (reference sequence). The CDR3 totals 14 residues. Incomplete CDR3 DNA: TGTGCCAGCAGCCGACAGATTTCCAACGAAAGATTATTT. It translates to CASSRQISNERLF. From start to end, the CDR3 is CASSRQISNERLFF.